Each of the 5 T cell receptor beta chains below was sequenced from the same sample in a study of graft-versus-host responses after intestinal transplantation (dated by TCRdb to the early 2020s). According to the study, the label for this sample's time point signals: cells obtained before transplantation from donor or recipient. The library was generated by the immunoSEQ multiplex PCR assay. The source is immuneACCESS, and TCRdb retained only in-frame sequences with V and J called. Part of the clones is not carried over; for the studies checked, unresolved V genes explain less than half of this, and the remainder is unexplained. The sample profile shows around 100,000 clones; under 95% of them were found once. The ten largest clones represent around 1% of the sample. The antigens for these receptors are not known. The material was unstimulated CD8+ T cells sorted from spleen or lymph node cells, obtained before intestinal transplant. The receptors were gathered from a human donor who received an intestinal transplant.

The CDR3, as DNA: TGCACCAGCCGACCGGCTTCTACGGCGGAGATATTAGACGGGGCCTCTTATGGCTACACCTTC. Translation gives CTSRPASTAEILDGASYGYTF. This chain uses TRBV1 with TRBJ1-2. TRBV1 is labeled a pseudogene. This CDR3 has 21 amino acids.

This chain joins TRBV5-1 and TRBJ2-7; perhaps TRBD1 as D (6 bases). This CDR3 region has 20 residues. Germline V lookup: CDR1 SGHRS, CDR2 YFSETQ. Trimming stripped 5 bases from V and 9 bases from J, with 39 bases between. The CDR3 loop is CASSQPGTTLSYVGPSGQYF. The DNA for the CDR3 is TGCGCCAGCAGTCAACCGGGGACAACTCTCTCCTACGTTGGTCCCTCTGGGCAGTACTTC.

The chain joins TRBV5-1 to TRBJ2-3, with D unclear. Germline lookup yields CDR1 SGHRS and CDR2 YFSETQ. Trimming removed 3 bases from V and 2 bases from J, with 10 bases in between. CDR3 size: 14 residues. The CDR3 loop is CASSSPTDTDTQYF. CDR3 sequence (DNA): TGCGCCAGCAGCTCCCCCACAGACACAGATACGCAGTATTTT.

CDR3 coding DNA: TGTGCCAGCAGCGTAGTCGGAGATTCGCGGGATACGCAGTATTTT. Residues: CASSVVGDSRDTQYF. The rearrangement joins TRBV9 to TRBJ2-3; no reliable D call. Germline CDR1 SGDLS, CDR2 YYNGEE. V lost 0 bases and J lost 6, with 14 bases in between. CDR3 size: 15 residues.

This sequence joins TRBV27 and TRBJ1-5, with a tentative D call TRBD1 (5 bases). Trimming removed 2 bases at V and 6 bases at J, with 14 bases between. Per the germline V gene, CDR1 is MNHEY and CDR2 is SMNVEV (reference sequence). The length of the CDR3 is 15 residues. CDR3 loop: CASSLIPGMGQPQHF. As DNA, the CDR3 is TGTGCCAGCAGTTTAATCCCAGGGATGGGTCAGCCCCAGCATTTT.